A selection of T cell receptor beta chains follows, all from one sample in a study of cytomegalovirus exposure and HLA in healthy donors. The data were produced by immunoSEQ multiplex PCR, yet TCRdb's version contains in-frame clones alone and is incomplete. Counted here are more than 140,000 clones, roughly 80% occurring once; the ten biggest clones make up 4.5% to 6%. Material: PBMCs. These receptor sequences come from a man between 25 and 39 years old in good health and CMV-seropositive. Each CDR3 is given with its conserved first and last residue. A D gene is named only where the DNA matches it firmly. Clone size is given for some rows only: seen once, a few or many times, or a class if the clone is expanded.

TRBD1	TRBV28	.	TRBJ1-5	CASSLTGGNQPQHF	TGTGCCAGCAGTCTGACAGGGGGCAATCAGCCCCAGCATTTT
.	TRBV28	few	TRBJ1-2	CASKSRGKDGYTF	TGTGCCAGCAAGTCTAGGGGAAAAGATGGCTACACCTTC
TRBD2	TRBV20-1	.	TRBJ2-7	CSASRTSGREF	TGCAGTGCTTCCAGGACTAGCGGGAGGGAGTTC
TRBD1	TRBV5-5	.	TRBJ2-5	CASSLLGTGSQETQYF	TGTGCCAGCAGCTTGTTAGGGACAGGGAGTCAAGAGACCCAGTACTTC
TRBD1	TRBV5-1	.	TRBJ2-1	CASSLRGQGSNEQFF	TGCGCCAGCAGCTTGAGGGGACAGGGCTCAAATGAGCAGTTCTTC
.	TRBV28	few	TRBJ2-7	CASRFSGAQIEQYF	TGTGCCAGCAGGTTTAGCGGCGCTCAGATCGAGCAGTACTTC
.	TRBV5-1	.	TRBJ2-6	CASSLGPTGANVLTF	TGCGCCAGCAGCTTGGGGCCAACTGGGGCCAACGTCCTGACTTTC
TRBD1	TRBV9	.	TRBJ2-1	CASSPGQGTDEQFF	TGTGCCAGCAGCCCCGGACAGGGGACGGATGAGCAGTTCTTC
TRBD2	TRBV28	.	TRBJ2-7	CASSLGGGAYEQYF	TGTGCCAGCAGTTTGGGCGGGGGGGCCTACGAGCAGTACTTC
TRBD1	TRBV28	.	TRBJ1-2	CASRPTGTGGNYGYTF	TGTGCCAGCAGACCTACTGGGACAGGGGGGAACTATGGCTACACCTTC
TRBD1	TRBV28	.	TRBJ1-5	CASRGTGNNQPQHF	TGTGCCAGCAGGGGGACAGGGAACAATCAGCCCCAGCATTTT
.	TRBV7-9	.	TRBJ1-3	CASSSTLSTADGNTIYF	TGTGCCAGCAGCAGCACTCTATCGACAGCCGATGGAAACACCATATATTTT
TRBD1	TRBV18	.	TRBJ2-5	CASSPGQGAETQYF	TGTGCCAGCTCACCAGGACAGGGGGCGGAGACCCAGTACTTC
.	TRBV19	.	TRBJ2-1	CATRQDHYNEQFF	TGTGCCACCCGTCAGGATCACTACAATGAGCAGTTCTTC
.	TRBV4-1	.	TRBJ2-7	CASSPNDSSYEQYF	TGCGCCAGCAGCCCGAATGACAGCTCCTACGAGCAGTACTTC
TRBD1	TRBV7-2	.	TRBJ2-2	CASSLVGQGVGELFF	TGTGCCAGCAGCTTAGTGGGACAGGGTGTCGGGGAGCTGTTTTTT
.	TRBV6-5	.	TRBJ2-3	CASKVQISTDTQYF	TGTGCCAGCAAGGTACAGATTAGCACAGATACGCAGTATTTT
.	TRBV2	few	TRBJ2-1	CASSEFVSYNEQFF	TGTGCCAGCAGTGAGTTCGTTTCCTACAATGAGCAGTTCTTC
.	TRBV30	.	TRBJ1-1	CAWSGQGPEAFF	TGTGCCTGGAGCGGCCAGGGGCCAGAAGCTTTCTTT
.	TRBV9	few	TRBJ2-7	CASSPRTAPFYEQYF	TGTGCCAGCAGCCCTCGGACAGCGCCCTTCTACGAGCAGTACTTC
.	TRBV28	once	TRBJ1-5	CASSLADEGLVQPQHF	TGTGCCAGCAGTTTAGCAGACGAGGGATTGGTTCAGCCCCAGCATTTT
TRBD1	TRBV23-1	.	TRBJ2-7	CASSQSMGQGATYEQYF	TGCGCCAGCAGTCAATCGATGGGGCAGGGGGCTACCTACGAGCAGTACTTC
TRBD1	TRBV29-1	.	TRBJ2-5	CSVGDRETQYF	TGCAGCGTTGGGGACAGAGAGACCCAGTACTTC
TRBD2	TRBV29-1	.	TRBJ2-3	CSAAGTSGGLSTDTQYF	TGCAGCGCCGCCGGGACTAGCGGGGGGTTGAGCACAGATACGCAGTATTTT
.	TRBV5-4	.	TRBJ2-5	CASSTPQETQYF	TGTGCCAGCAGCACACCTCAAGAGACCCAGTACTTC
.	TRBV27	.	TRBJ2-7	CASSLLSGNSYEQYF	TGTGCCAGCAGTTTATTATCCGGGAATTCCTACGAGCAGTACTTC
.	TRBV7-9	.	TRBJ2-1	CASSWGDEQFF	TGTGCCAGCAGCTGGGGGGATGAGCAGTTCTTC
.	TRBV11-2	.	TRBJ1-4	CASSPRSDNTNEKLFF	TGTGCCAGCAGCCCCAGGTCGGACAACACGAATGAAAAACTGTTTTTT
.	TRBV5-1	.	TRBJ1-2	CASSKGDYGYTF	TGCGCCAGCAGCAAAGGGGACTATGGCTACACCTTC
TRBD1	TRBV5-1	.	TRBJ1-6	CASSLDGTGASPLHF	TGCGCCAGCAGCTTGGACGGGACAGGGGCTTCACCCCTCCACTTT
TRBD2	TRBV25-1	.	TRBJ2-1	CASPSRLADPPLEQFF	TGTGCCAGCCCCTCGAGACTAGCGGATCCCCCGCTTGAGCAGTTCTTC
.	TRBV10-3	.	TRBJ1-2	CAIYGELYGYTF	TGTGCCATCTACGGGGAACTATATGGCTACACCTTC
.	TRBV7-2	.	TRBJ1-4	CASSLRSRATNEKLFF	TGTGCCAGCAGCTTACGGAGCCGTGCAACTAATGAAAAACTGTTTTTT
.	TRBV7-2	few	TRBJ1-5	CASSLAPSQPQHF	TGTGCCAGCAGCTTAGCCCCTAGTCAGCCCCAGCATTTT
TRBD2	TRBV5-4	.	TRBJ2-7	CASSFLGVAGGPVYEQYF	TGTGCCAGCAGCTTCCTTGGGGTAGCGGGAGGGCCAGTGTACGAGCAGTACTTC
.	TRBV5-4	.	TRBJ2-7	CASSLAEASEQYF	TGTGCCAGCAGCTTGGCCGAGGCTTCCGAGCAGTACTTC
TRBD1	TRBV6-5	.	TRBJ2-7	CASTGTGGFEQYF	TGTGCCAGTACCGGGACAGGGGGCTTCGAGCAGTACTTC
.	TRBV28	.	TRBJ1-3	CASSFGGRRSSGNTIYF	TGTGCCAGCAGTTTCGGGGGAAGGCGATCCTCTGGAAACACCATATATTTT
.	TRBV27	.	TRBJ2-5	CASSHRVGETQYF	TGTGCCAGCAGCCACAGGGTTGGAGAGACCCAGTACTTC
.	TRBV2	.	TRBJ1-4	CASIRGLSGRKLFF	TGTGCCAGCATAAGGGGCCTTTCGGGTCGAAAACTGTTTTTT
.	TRBV28	.	TRBJ1-2	CASSLYATNLYGYTF	TGTGCCAGCAGTTTATATGCGACTAACCTTTATGGCTACACCTTC
.	TRBV18	.	TRBJ1-1	CASAGRENTEAFF	TGTGCCAGCGCGGGACGGGAAAACACTGAAGCTTTCTTT
.	TRBV18	.	TRBJ2-6	CASSPSQVNSGANVLTF	TGTGCCAGCTCACCATCTCAGGTTAACTCTGGGGCCAACGTCCTGACTTTC
.	TRBV29-1	.	TRBJ2-3	CSVGQSDTQYF	TGCAGCGTAGGACAGTCAGATACGCAGTATTTT
.	TRBV2	.	TRBJ2-7	CASSSQGNYEQYF	TGTGCCAGCAGCTCACAGGGTAACTACGAGCAGTACTTC
TRBD2	TRBV7-8	.	TRBJ2-3	CASSSKLAGTGTDTQYF	TGTGCCAGCAGCAGTAAACTAGCGGGGACGGGCACAGATACGCAGTATTTT
TRBD1	TRBV18	.	TRBJ2-5	CASSPLQGIVQETQYF	TGTGCCAGCTCACCGTTACAGGGGATTGTTCAAGAGACCCAGTACTTC
TRBD2	TRBV19	.	TRBJ2-1	CASSIDSRGGEQFF	TGTGCCAGTAGTATAGATAGCCGGGGGGGGGAGCAGTTCTTC
TRBD1	TRBV7-2	.	TRBJ1-5	CASSLRQGRDQPQHF	TGTGCCAGCAGCCTAAGACAGGGGAGGGATCAGCCCCAGCATTTT
TRBD2	TRBV5-1	once	TRBJ2-3	CASSLVAGSTDTQYF	TGCGCCAGCAGCTTGGTAGCGGGAAGCACAGATACGCAGTATTTT
.	TRBV6-5	.	TRBJ1-1	CASSLRGRNTEAFF	TGTGCCAGCAGTCTTCGGGGAAGGAACACTGAAGCTTTCTTT